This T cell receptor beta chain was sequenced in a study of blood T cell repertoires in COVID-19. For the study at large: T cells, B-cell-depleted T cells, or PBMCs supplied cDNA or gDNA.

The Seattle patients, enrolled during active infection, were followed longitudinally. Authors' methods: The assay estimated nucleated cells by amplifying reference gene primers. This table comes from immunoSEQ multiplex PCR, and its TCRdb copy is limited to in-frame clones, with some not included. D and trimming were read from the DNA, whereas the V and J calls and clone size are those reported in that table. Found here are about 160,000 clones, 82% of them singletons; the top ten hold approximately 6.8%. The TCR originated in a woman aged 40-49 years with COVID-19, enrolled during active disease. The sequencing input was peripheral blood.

The CDR3 DNA follows: TGTGCCAGCAGCCGAGGGTTTGGTGCAGCTTTCTTT. Protein sequence: CASSRGFGAAFF. The rearrangement joins TRBV11-3 to TRBJ1-1; D is unresolved. Between the trimmed V and J ends, which lost 5 bases and 10 bases, there was a span of 14 bases. Germline V gene data show CDR1 as SGHNT and CDR2 as YENEEA. The CDR3 runs 12 residues.